This T cell receptor beta chain was found in a study of CD8 T cells in Susac syndrome (dated by TCRdb to the late 2010s). With regard to the full study: Repertoire sequencing was used to test whether CD8+ T cell activation and differentiation in Susac syndrome was antigen driven. Clonality of the CD8+ T cell repertoire was compared between roughly 13 healthy donors, about 14 Susac syndrome patients and some 15 multiple sclerosis patients.

What the research found in general, with its limitations: The number of individuals in the TCR sequencing and HLA analysis was acknowledged as relatively small.

RNA was extracted using the RNeasy kit, and roughly 0.5 to 1 microgram was reverse transcribed with random hexamers. TCR beta CDR3 regions were amplified with the immunoSEQ multiplex PCR assay covering 54 Vbeta and 13 Jbeta segments. To correct PCR amplification bias, a synthetic template baseline was used for both primer optimization and computational correction. Regarding the original processing steps: Reads were annotated to V, D and J genes per IMGT and analyzed with immunoSEQ Analyzer, keeping only productive sequences. Clonality was computed as one minus Shannon entropy normalized by log2 of the number of productive unique sequences. Public and private clones were assessed among the 100 most prevalent clones of each patient and control. A clone was defined as Susac-specific if it was absent from the healthy and MS cohorts, from approximately 980 published viral clones and from other ImmuneACCESS disease sequences. The raw public data were reprocessed by TCRdb itself: fastp quality trimming at Q25, MiXCR clonotype calling, in-frame beta chains only. Entries that share a CDR3 protein sequence are merged under the most common genes and DNA. Clone size and V and J calls follow TCRdb, not the original study. This sample is represented by over 80,000 distinct CDR3 sequences; over 85% of them were singletons. The ten largest clones take up roughly 0.3% of the sample.

The CDR3 contains 11 residues, cysteine and phenylalanine counted. Just the 33-base CDR3 DNA is kept, in frame starting at base 1. V sheds 1 base and J sheds 3 bases, leaving 4 bases between their ends. Via the germline V gene, CDR1 is SQVTM and CDR2 ANQGSEA. High-throughput TCR beta sequencing profiled peripheral blood CD8+ and CD4+ T cells from healthy donors, Susac syndrome patients and multiple sclerosis patients. The healthy donors served as controls matched for age and sex. CD8+ TEMRA cells were enriched by FACS, while bulk CD8+ and CD4+ T cells were purified by magnetic negative isolation. Blood was collected in EDTA tubes and processed within 24 hours, with PBMCs isolated through density gradient centrifugation. PBMCs intended for TCR sequencing were frozen in liquid nitrogen and were later thawed in a 37 degrees C water bath. The sorted or isolated CD4+, CD8+ and CD8+ TEMRA cells had a purity of 90% or higher.

With regard to this clonotype: Its binding antigen is unknown. Per-base quality was not reported, and no clone a single base away is much larger than it.

Sequencing was performed on CD8+ T cells from PBMCs. This receptor was obtained from a human donor in good health. The chain employs TRBV29-1 and TRBJ2-7, with the D segment identity uncertain. The DNA reads as follows: TGCAGCGTTGAAGCCGGCTACGAGCAGTACTTC. Its protein product is CSVEAGYEQYF.